These 17 T cell receptor beta chains originate from one sample sequenced in a study of T-cell memory formation after mild COVID-19. TCRdb used MiXCR to reprocess the 5' RACE reads, holding one entry per CDR3 protein. The sample lists around 300,000 distinct CDR3 sequences; about a sixth were seen once. Sequencing was carried out using PBMCs or a T cell subset sorted from them (not recorded which). These TCRs come from a man between 18 and 29 years old who had mild COVID-19 (a few samples of this study predate the infection). Cell type and time point are not known.

Here the CDR3 DNA reads TGTGCCAGCAGTGGCAGTAATGAGCAGTTCTTC. Protein sequence: CASSGSNEQFF. The chain recombines TRBV2 with TRBJ2-1; D is ambiguous. This CDR3 is 11 amino acids long. V lost 4 bases, J lost 7 bases, and 5 bases lay in between. Germline V gene data show CDR1 as SNHLY and CDR2 as FYNNEI. The whole variable domain, remainder taken from reference TRBV2 and TRBJ2-1, is EPEVTQTPSHQVTQMGQEVILRCVPISNHLYFYWYRQILGQKVEFLVSFYNNEISEKSEIFDDQFSVERPDGSNFTLKIRSTKLEDSAMYFCASSGSNEQFFGPGTRLTVL.

The V and J genes are TRBV6-5 and TRBJ2-5; 7 bases line up with TRBD1. Germline CDR1 reads MNHEY; CDR2 reads SVGAGI. CDR3 size: 15 residues. Germline trimming cut 5 bases from V and 4 bases from J; bases unmatched to any gene: 10. The CDR3 DNA is TGTGCCAGCAGTGTTGACAGGGAAGGAGGAGAGACCCAGTACTTC. Its translation: CASSVDREGGETQYF.

This clonotype was observed a few times. The gene calls are TRBV28 and TRBJ2-1, with 9 bases aligning to TRBD2. J gave up 10 bases and V 4 bases, and 11 bases lay outside the gene matches. Germline V CDR1 and CDR2: MDHEN, SYDVKM. The CDR3 loop spans 15 amino acids. The CDR3 loop is CASSSLTSGLGEQFF. DNA for the CDR3: TGTGCCAGCAGTTCGCTGACTAGCGGCTTAGGCGAGCAGTTCTTC. Based on the CDR3 plus reference TRBV28 and TRBJ2-1, the full variable domain is DVKVTQSSRYLVKRTGEKVFLECVQDMDHENMFWYRQDPGLGLRLIYFSYDVKMKEKGDIPEGYSVSREKKERFSLILESASTNQTSMYLCASSSLTSGLGEQFFGPGTRLTVL.

The chain links TRBV27 to TRBJ2-5; D is uncertain. The germline CDR1 and CDR2 sequences are MNHEY and SMNVEV (reference sequence). With 0 bases removed from V and 5 bases from J, the gap between germline ends came to 10 bases. The CDR3 is made up of 14 amino acids. In DNA, the CDR3 is TGTGCCAGCAGTTTATCGGTGGGGAAGGAGACCCAGTACTTC. Protein product: CASSLSVGKETQYF.

In its sample, this clonotype was seen many times. V usage is TRBV6-4 and J usage is TRBJ2-1; 7 bases fit TRBD2. V trimming: 3 bases; J trimming: 9 bases; junction bases outside the gene matches: 5. The CDR3 is 13 amino acids. Germline loops: CDR1 MRHNA, CDR2 SNTAGT. The CDR3 bases are TGTGCCAGCAGTGATACTAGCGTTTCTGAGCAGTTCTTC. This translates into CASSDTSVSEQFF.

The J gene is TRBJ2-3, the V gene TRBV11-1; D ambiguous. The CDR3 loop spans 14 amino acids. The germline V and J ends were trimmed by 5 bases and 4 bases, with 13 bases remaining between them. CDR1 is SGHAT, CDR2 FQDESV, per germline (reference sequence). Here the CDR3 DNA reads TGTGCCAGCAGCCCACCAAACATCGCAGATACGCAGTATTTT. Translation: CASSPPNIADTQYF.

This clonotype has more than one count but fewer than ten. V gene TRBV10-3 combines with J gene TRBJ1-4; maybe TRBD1 (6 bases). CDR1 and CDR2 (germline): ENHRY, SYGVKD. The CDR3 consists of 14 residues. V shed 3 bases and J shed 8 bases, with 13 bases lying between them. The CDR3 nucleotides read TGTGCCATCAGTGAAACAGGGAGTAACGAAAAACTGTTTTTT. Protein sequence: CAISETGSNEKLFF.

V gene TRBV6-5 combines with J gene TRBJ1-5, with 7 positions matching TRBD1. V shed 0 bases and J 5 bases; nucleotides not matched to a gene: 4. The germline V gene encodes CDR1 MNHEY and CDR2 SVGAGI. The CDR3 loop spans 15 amino acids. In DNA, the CDR3 is TGTGCCAGCAGTTACTCTGGCAGGGGGTATCAGCCCCAGCATTTT. Translation gives CASSYSGRGYQPQHF.

In DNA form, the CDR3 reads TGTGCCAGCAGCCCGGGGAGGGGGGCCGGGCTGAGGGAGACCCAGTACTTC. This sequence encodes CASSPGRGAGLRETQYF. The rearrangement joins TRBV7-8 to TRBJ2-5, with D perhaps TRBD2 (7 bases). Germline V gene sequence: CDR1 SGHVS, CDR2 FQNEAQ. This CDR3 is 17 amino acids long. Trimming shortened V by 5 bases and J by 5 bases, and 24 bases separated the two germline ends.

Only one count was recorded for this clonotype. This chain uses TRBV5-1 with TRBJ2-3; 8 bases agree with TRBD1. CDR1 and CDR2 from the germline V gene are SGHRS and YFSETQ. This CDR3 has 15 amino acids. Trimming took 4 bases from V and 3 from J; bases not matched to a gene: 7. DNA of the CDR3: TGCGCCAGCAGCCTACAGGGGGGCGAGACAGATACGCAGTATTTT. Translating gives CASSLQGGETDTQYF. The full variable domain, completed using reference TRBV5-1 and TRBJ2-3, is KAGVTQTPRYLIKTRGQQVTLSCSPISGHRSVSWYQQTPGQGLQFLFEYFSETQRNKGNFPGRFSGRQFSNSRSEMNVSTLELGDSALYLCASSLQGGETDTQYFGPGTRLTVL.

This clonotype has a handful of counts. The chain's CDR3 is CASRPGQHPTDEQYF. The CDR3 bases are TGCGCCAGCAGACCAGGACAGCATCCTACGGACGAGCAGTACTTC. This chain connects TRBV5-1 to TRBJ2-7, with D perhaps TRBD1 (6 bases). CDR3 length: 15 amino acids. The V gene's germline CDR1 is SGHRS and CDR2 YFSETQ. Trimming cost V 5 bases and J 5 bases, with 20 bases left between them.

Only a few counts were recorded for this clonotype. The V gene is TRBV24-1, the J gene TRBJ2-5; 7 positions match TRBD1. The trim removed 5 bases at V and 0 bases at J, leaving 8 bases unmatched. CDR3 length equals 16 residues. Germline-derived CDR1 and CDR2 are KGHDR and SFDVKD. This CDR3 is CATSGTGVAYQETQYF. CDR3 coding DNA: TGTGCCACCAGTGGGACAGGCGTGGCGTACCAAGAGACCCAGTACTTC.

This clonotype was seen ten or more times. The chain couples TRBV7-2 to TRBJ1-6, with 10 bases fitting TRBD1. The CDR3 has 16 amino acids. Germline CDR1 SGHTA, CDR2 FQGNSA. J lost 10 bases, V lost 5 bases, and 11 bases had no gene match. CDR3 loop: CASSPGQGEYGSPLHF. The DNA of the CDR3 is TGTGCCAGCAGCCCCGGACAGGGGGAATACGGATCACCCCTCCACTTT. The full variable domain, rest sourced from reference TRBV7-2 and TRBJ1-6, is GAGVSQSPSNKVTEKGKDVELRCDPISGHTALYWYRQSLGQGLEFLIYFQGNSAPDKSGLPSDRFSAERTGGSVSTLTIQRTQQEDSAVYLCASSPGQGEYGSPLHFGNGTRLTVT.

This clonotype appeared a single time. CDR3 sequence: CSAAAGTDGYTF. In DNA form, the CDR3 reads TGCAGCGCCGCGGCCGGGACTGATGGCTACACCTTC. The chain recombines TRBV29-1 with TRBJ1-2; D perhaps matches TRBD1 (5 bases). CDR1 is SQVTM and CDR2 is ANQGSEA in the germline V gene. The V gene lost 7 bases and the J gene lost 6 bases, with 15 bases spanning the gap. The CDR3 contains 12 residues.

This clonotype has only a few counts. The chain recombines TRBV4-2 with TRBJ2-3, with D uncertain. The CDR3 runs 15 residues. Germline values: CDR1 LGHNA, CDR2 YNFKEQ. Trimming removed 3 bases from V and 0 bases from J, with 10 bases in between. CDR3 residues: CASSHPDSSTDTQYF. The CDR3 DNA reads as TGTGCCAGCAGCCATCCTGACTCTAGCACAGATACGCAGTATTTT.

The chain recombines TRBV4-3 with TRBJ2-7; D call uncertain. This CDR3 has 13 residues. CDR1 is LGHNA and CDR2 is YSLEER in the germline V gene. V dropped 0 bases and J dropped 6 bases, with 9 bases sitting between them. CDR3 nucleotide sequence: TGCGCCAGCAGCCAAGAACCCATCTCCGAGCAGTACTTC. This codes for CASSQEPISEQYF.

V is TRBV7-3 and J is TRBJ1-1; perhaps TRBD1 as D (5 bases). This CDR3 has 13 amino acids. The V and J ends lost 3 bases and 4 bases respectively, with 9 bases between them. Germline V gene data show CDR1 as SGHTA and CDR2 as FQGTGA. The CDR3 DNA sequence: TGTGCCAGCAGCTTGTTCGGGGGCACTGAAGCTTTCTTT. Translating it yields CASSLFGGTEAFF.